This is a list of T cell receptor beta chains from one sample in a study of cytomegalovirus exposure and HLA in healthy donors. Sequenced by immunoSEQ multiplex PCR; TCRdb stores in-frame clones only, minus some. The repertoire holds 200,000 to 250,000 clones, with approximately 87% as singletons. The sequencing input was PBMCs. Source of these receptors: a human donor in good health. CDR3s include the opening cysteine and the closing phenylalanine or tryptophan. D genes are given only for firm matches. Clone sizes are given selectively: once, few, many, or a class where the clone is expanded.

size: NA
V: TRBV7-2
J: TRBJ1-5
D: NA
DNA: TGTGCCAGCAGCTTAGGTACAGATCTTAGCAATCAGCCCCAGCATTTT
CDR3: CASSLGTDLSNQPQHF

size: NA
V: TRBV30
J: TRBJ2-7
D: NA
DNA: TGTGCCTGGAGTGTAAACCCTATTTTATCCGCAGAGCAGTACTTC
CDR3: CAWSVNPILSAEQYF

size: NA
V: TRBV10-3
J: TRBJ2-2
D: NA
DNA: TGTGCCATCAGTTCCGTCCCTTCCGGGGAGCTGTTTTTT
CDR3: CAISSVPSGELFF

size: NA
V: TRBV29-1
J: TRBJ1-1
D: NA
DNA: TGCAGCGTTCCGGGAAGCGCTGAAGCTTTCTTT
CDR3: CSVPGSAEAFF

size: NA
V: TRBV25-1
J: TRBJ1-6
D: TRBD1
DNA: TGTGCCAGCAGTGCATCTTTTACGCGGACAGGAAGTAATTCACCCCTCCACTTT
CDR3: CASSASFTRTGSNSPLHF

size: NA
V: TRBV10-3
J: TRBJ1-3
D: NA
DNA: TGTGCCATCAGTGGATCGACAGAGGTTGGAAACACCATATATTTT
CDR3: CAISGSTEVGNTIYF

size: NA
V: TRBV15
J: TRBJ2-7
D: NA
DNA: TGTGCCACCAGCAGAGGATCAGGGAACGAGCAGTACTTC
CDR3: CATSRGSGNEQYF

size: NA
V: TRBV7-2
J: TRBJ2-7
D: NA
DNA: TGTGCCAGCACCAAGGGTGGGACACCAACCTACGAGCAGTACTTC
CDR3: CASTKGGTPTYEQYF

size: NA
V: TRBV6-5
J: TRBJ2-7
D: NA
DNA: TGTGCCAGCAGCATTACGAGGGACACAGGGCACGAGCAGTACTTC
CDR3: CASSITRDTGHEQYF

size: NA
V: TRBV28
J: TRBJ2-7
D: NA
DNA: TGTGCCACTATAGGGGCGGGAAGCTACGAGCAGTACTTC
CDR3: CATIGAGSYEQYF

size: NA
V: TRBV7-9
J: TRBJ2-7
D: TRBD1
DNA: TGTTCCAGCAGCACCCGACAGGGGGCGTATTCCGAGCAGTACTTC
CDR3: CSSSTRQGAYSEQYF

size: NA
V: TRBV5-4
J: TRBJ2-4
D: NA
DNA: TGTGCCACCGGGGTGGCATCGGACATTCAGTACTTC
CDR3: CATGVASDIQYF

size: NA
V: TRBV29-1
J: TRBJ2-1
D: TRBD2
DNA: TGCAGCGTTGAAGAACGGATCCTTAGCGGGAGGAGTGAGCAGTTCTTC
CDR3: CSVEERILSGRSEQFF

size: NA
V: TRBV6-6
J: TRBJ1-2
D: TRBD1
DNA: TGTGCCAGCAGTTACCACCGGAGACAGGGTTCTGGCTACACCTTC
CDR3: CASSYHRRQGSGYTF

size: NA
V: TRBV19
J: TRBJ2-7
D: TRBD2
DNA: TGTGCCCCAAGAGGACTAGCGGGAGTCTACGAGCAGTACTTC
CDR3: CAPRGLAGVYEQYF

size: NA
V: TRBV5-4
J: TRBJ1-6
D: NA
DNA: TGTGCCAGCAGCTTGGAACAGGGCCAGTCACCCCTCCACTTT
CDR3: CASSLEQGQSPLHF

size: NA
V: TRBV19
J: TRBJ1-2
D: TRBD1
DNA: TGTGCCAGTAGTCGACAGGGGACCTCCGGGGGCTACACCTTC
CDR3: CASSRQGTSGGYTF

size: NA
V: TRBV15
J: TRBJ2-7
D: NA
DNA: TGTGCCACCAGTCGGGACAAGGGCACCTACGAGCAGTACTTC
CDR3: CATSRDKGTYEQYF

size: NA
V: TRBV4-2
J: TRBJ2-2
D: NA
DNA: TGTGCCAGCAGCCAAGTGATCGGGAACACCGGGGAGCTGTTTTTT
CDR3: CASSQVIGNTGELFF

size: NA
V: TRBV28
J: TRBJ1-5
D: NA
DNA: TGTGCCAGCGCTTTAGGTGGGGGGGGCTCGGGTCAGCCCCAGCATTTT
CDR3: CASALGGGGSGQPQHF

size: once
V: TRBV6-1
J: TRBJ2-7
D: NA
DNA: TGTGCCAGCAGTCAAGGACAGTCCCTGCCGGGAGCCTACGAGCAGTACTTC
CDR3: CASSQGQSLPGAYEQYF

size: NA
V: TRBV7-2
J: TRBJ1-2
D: TRBD1
DNA: TGTGCCAGCAGCCCGGGACAGGGGGGCGGCTACACCTTC
CDR3: CASSPGQGGGYTF

size: once
V: TRBV18
J: TRBJ2-1
D: TRBD2
DNA: TGTGCCAGCGACCCGGGACTACACAATGAGCAGTTCTTC
CDR3: CASDPGLHNEQFF

size: NA
V: TRBV5-1
J: TRBJ2-2
D: NA
DNA: TGCGCCAGCAGCTTACGGACTACCCAGAGAATACCGAACACCGGGGAGCTGTTTTTT
CDR3: CASSLRTTQRIPNTGELFF

size: NA
V: TRBV6-1
J: TRBJ2-7
D: TRBD2
DNA: TGTGCCAGCAGTCCCGGGACTAGCGGGATGTACGAGCAGTACTTC
CDR3: CASSPGTSGMYEQYF

size: NA
V: TRBV14
J: TRBJ2-7
D: NA
DNA: TGTGCCAGCAGCCCCAGGTTAGGACTTTACGAGCAGTACTTC
CDR3: CASSPRLGLYEQYF

size: once
V: TRBV27
J: TRBJ1-1
D: TRBD1
DNA: TGTGCCAGCAAGACGGGACAGGACATCACTGAAGCTTTCTTT
CDR3: CASKTGQDITEAFF

size: NA
V: TRBV18
J: TRBJ2-5
D: TRBD2
DNA: TGTGCCAGCTCACCACCAGGGACTAGCGGGAAGGGGACCCAGTACTTC
CDR3: CASSPPGTSGKGTQYF

size: few
V: TRBV7-3
J: TRBJ2-5
D: TRBD2
DNA: TGTGCCAGCAGCCGAGCGGGGGACGAGACCCAGTACTTC
CDR3: CASSRAGDETQYF

size: NA
V: TRBV5-1
J: TRBJ2-3
D: NA
DNA: TGCGCCAGCAGACCGAAGGGGGCAGATACGCAGTATTTT
CDR3: CASRPKGADTQYF

size: NA
V: TRBV5-4
J: TRBJ1-1
D: NA
DNA: TGTGCCAGCAGCGCAACAGCCAACACTGAAGCTTTCTTT
CDR3: CASSATANTEAFF

size: NA
V: TRBV30
J: TRBJ1-4
D: TRBD1
DNA: TGTGCCTGGAGGGGGGTGACCGCAGGGGGTGAAAAACTGTTTTTT
CDR3: CAWRGVTAGGEKLFF

size: NA
V: TRBV19
J: TRBJ2-3
D: TRBD2
DNA: TGTGCCAGTAGTATTTCTGCGGGAGGCAGCACAGATACGCAGTATTTT
CDR3: CASSISAGGSTDTQYF

size: NA
V: TRBV27
J: TRBJ2-7
D: TRBD2
DNA: TGTGCCAGCAGAATCGCGGGAGGAAAATACGAGCAGTACTTC
CDR3: CASRIAGGKYEQYF

size: NA
V: TRBV6-5
J: TRBJ1-2
D: NA
DNA: TGTGCCAGCAGCTCAGGAACAGGGAACCATGGCTACACCTTC
CDR3: CASSSGTGNHGYTF

size: NA
V: TRBV19
J: TRBJ1-5
D: NA
DNA: TGTGCCAGTAGTACCTCCTCCTCACATCTAGACCCGGGAATATATCAGCCCCAGCATTTT
CDR3: CASSTSSSHLDPGIYQPQHF

size: NA
V: TRBV5-8
J: TRBJ1-1
D: NA
DNA: TGTGCCAGCAGCTTAGCAGGGGCGATGAACACTGAAGCTTTCTTT
CDR3: CASSLAGAMNTEAFF

size: NA
V: TRBV4-1
J: TRBJ2-4
D: NA
DNA: TGCGCCAGCAGCCAAGAACACCTAGCCAAAAACATTCAGTACTTC
CDR3: CASSQEHLAKNIQYF

size: NA
V: TRBV7-9
J: TRBJ2-7
D: TRBD2
DNA: TGTGCCAGCAGCCAAGCGGGGATACCGCACTACGAGCAGTACTTC
CDR3: CASSQAGIPHYEQYF

size: NA
V: TRBV21-1
J: TRBJ2-5
D: NA
DNA: TGTGCCAGCAGCAAAGGGGGGCGCTTCGAGACCCAGTACTTC
CDR3: CASSKGGRFETQYF

size: few
V: TRBV10-3
J: TRBJ1-3
D: TRBD1
DNA: TGTGCCATCAAGGGGACAGGGGGACGGGGAAACACCATATATTTT
CDR3: CAIKGTGGRGNTIYF

size: NA
V: TRBV14
J: TRBJ2-3
D: TRBD2
DNA: TGTGCCAGCAGCCAGTATGATGCTAGGCTAGCGGGAGTAGATACGCAGTATTTT
CDR3: CASSQYDARLAGVDTQYF

size: NA
V: TRBV27
J: TRBJ1-5
D: TRBD1
DNA: TGTGCCAGCAGTTCAATTTGGACAGGCAACAATCAGCCCCAGCATTTT
CDR3: CASSSIWTGNNQPQHF

size: NA
V: TRBV6-1
J: TRBJ2-7
D: NA
DNA: TGTGCCAGCACGGTACTGTACGAGCAGTACTTC
CDR3: CASTVLYEQYF

size: NA
V: TRBV6-4
J: TRBJ2-3
D: TRBD2
DNA: TGTGCCAGCAGTGAGTCGGCCGGGGGGAGCACAGATACGCAGTATTTT
CDR3: CASSESAGGSTDTQYF

size: NA
V: TRBV5-6
J: TRBJ2-1
D: NA
DNA: TGTGCCAGCAGCTCAGGGGCAGCCTACAATGAGCAGTTCTTC
CDR3: CASSSGAAYNEQFF

size: NA
V: TRBV10-3
J: TRBJ2-1
D: TRBD2
DNA: TGTGCCATCAGCTCACGATCTCTTAGCGGGACAAATTCCTACAATGAGCAGTTCTTC
CDR3: CAISSRSLSGTNSYNEQFF

size: once
V: TRBV5-1
J: TRBJ2-7
D: TRBD1
DNA: TGCGCCAGCAGCTCGAGGGGACAGGGGGTGTTCTACGAGCAGTACTTC
CDR3: CASSSRGQGVFYEQYF

size: once
V: TRBV9
J: TRBJ2-7
D: TRBD1
DNA: TGTGCCAGCAGCGTAGGGGACAGGGGGCCCGAGCAGTACTTC
CDR3: CASSVGDRGPEQYF

size: NA
V: TRBV7-9
J: TRBJ1-1
D: TRBD1
DNA: TGTGCCAGCAGCCCGCAAGGGACAGTTAACACTGAAGCTTTCTTT
CDR3: CASSPQGTVNTEAFF

size: NA
V: TRBV4-1
J: TRBJ2-7
D: TRBD2
DNA: TGCGCCAGCAGCCTTGGGACTAGCGCCGACTACGAGCAGTACTTC
CDR3: CASSLGTSADYEQYF

size: NA
V: TRBV6-5
J: TRBJ1-4
D: TRBD1
DNA: TGTGCCAGCAGTTACACAGGGGGACCGAATGAAAAACTGTTTTTT
CDR3: CASSYTGGPNEKLFF

size: NA
V: TRBV4-2
J: TRBJ2-7
D: NA
DNA: TGTGCCAGCAGCCAAGAGGGGACTGGCGCCTACGAGCAGTACTTC
CDR3: CASSQEGTGAYEQYF

size: NA
V: TRBV7-6
J: TRBJ2-1
D: NA
DNA: TGTGCCAGCAGCTCGTACAGCTATAATGAGCAGTTCTTC
CDR3: CASSSYSYNEQFF

size: NA
V: TRBV5-4
J: TRBJ2-7
D: TRBD1
DNA: TGTGCCAGCAGCCCGGAACAGGGGGCATCCTACGAGCAGTACTTC
CDR3: CASSPEQGASYEQYF